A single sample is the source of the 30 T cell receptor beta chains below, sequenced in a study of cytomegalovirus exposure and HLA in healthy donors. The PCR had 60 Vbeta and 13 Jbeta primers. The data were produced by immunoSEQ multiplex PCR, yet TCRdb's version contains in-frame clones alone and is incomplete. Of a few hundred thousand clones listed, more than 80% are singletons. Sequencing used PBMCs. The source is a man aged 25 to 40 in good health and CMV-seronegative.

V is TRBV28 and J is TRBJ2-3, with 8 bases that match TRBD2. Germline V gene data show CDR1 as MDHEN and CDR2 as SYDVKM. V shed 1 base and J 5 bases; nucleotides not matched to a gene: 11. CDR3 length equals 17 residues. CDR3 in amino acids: CASSLYFPAGAGDTQYF. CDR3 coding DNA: TGTGCCAGCAGTTTATACTTCCCAGCGGGGGCCGGAGATACGCAGTATTTT. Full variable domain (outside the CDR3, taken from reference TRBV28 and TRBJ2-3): DVKVTQSSRYLVKRTGEKVFLECVQDMDHENMFWYRQDPGLGLRLIYFSYDVKMKEKGDIPEGYSVSREKKERFSLILESASTNQTSMYLCASSLYFPAGAGDTQYFGPGTRLTVL.

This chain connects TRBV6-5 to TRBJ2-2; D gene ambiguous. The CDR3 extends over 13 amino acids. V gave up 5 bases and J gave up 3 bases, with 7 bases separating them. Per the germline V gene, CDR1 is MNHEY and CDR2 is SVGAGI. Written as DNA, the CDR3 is TGTGCCAGCAGTACCAGTCACACCGGGGAGCTGTTTTTT. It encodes CASSTSHTGELFF.

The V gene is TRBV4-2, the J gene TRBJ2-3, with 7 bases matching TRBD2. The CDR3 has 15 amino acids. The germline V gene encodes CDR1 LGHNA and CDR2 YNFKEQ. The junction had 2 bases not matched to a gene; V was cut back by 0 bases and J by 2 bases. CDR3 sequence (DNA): TGTGCCAGCAGCCAAGAGCGGGGGATCACAGATACGCAGTATTTT. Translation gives CASSQERGITDTQYF.

The CDR3 DNA follows: TGCGCCAGCAGCTTGGATAGAAATAGCGGCAATGAGCAGTTCTTC. It codes for CASSLDRNSGNEQFF. The rearrangement links TRBV5-1 to TRBJ2-1; possibly TRBD2 for D (6 bases). Germline V gene data show CDR1 as SGHRS and CDR2 as YFSETQ. V lost 0 bases, J lost 6 bases, and 13 bases lay in between. The CDR3 runs 15 residues.

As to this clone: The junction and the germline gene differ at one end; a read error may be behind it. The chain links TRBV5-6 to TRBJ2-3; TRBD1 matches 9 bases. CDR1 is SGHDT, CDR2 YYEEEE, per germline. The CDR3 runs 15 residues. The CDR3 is CAGSWGRQGADTQYF. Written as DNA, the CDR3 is TGTGCCGGCAGCTGGGGGAGACAGGGGGCAGATACGCAGTATTTT.

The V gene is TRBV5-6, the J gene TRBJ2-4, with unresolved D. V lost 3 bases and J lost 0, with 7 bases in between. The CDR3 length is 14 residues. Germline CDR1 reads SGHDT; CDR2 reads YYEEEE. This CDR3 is CASSSGVAKNIQYF. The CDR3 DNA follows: TGTGCCAGCAGCTCGGGTGTAGCCAAAAACATTCAGTACTTC.

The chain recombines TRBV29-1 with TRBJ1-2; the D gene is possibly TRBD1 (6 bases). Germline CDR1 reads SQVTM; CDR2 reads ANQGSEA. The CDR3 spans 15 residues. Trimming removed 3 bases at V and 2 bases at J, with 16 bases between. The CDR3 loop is CSVERRSGTNYGYTF. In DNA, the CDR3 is TGCAGCGTTGAGAGACGTTCCGGGACAAACTATGGCTACACCTTC. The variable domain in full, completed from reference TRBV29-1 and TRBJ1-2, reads SAVISQKPSRDICQRGTSLTIQCQVDSQVTMMFWYRQQPGQSLTLIATANQGSEATYESGFVIDKFPISRPNLTFSTLTVSNMSPEDSSIYLCSVERRSGTNYGYTFGSGTRLTVV.

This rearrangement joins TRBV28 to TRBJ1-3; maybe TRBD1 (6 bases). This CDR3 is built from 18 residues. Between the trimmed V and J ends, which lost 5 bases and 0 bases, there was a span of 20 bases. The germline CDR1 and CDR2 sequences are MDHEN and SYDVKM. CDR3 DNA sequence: TGTGCCAGCAGTCCCGGGGGGCCGGGGCCCATCTCTGGAAACACCATATATTTT. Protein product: CASSPGGPGPISGNTIYF.

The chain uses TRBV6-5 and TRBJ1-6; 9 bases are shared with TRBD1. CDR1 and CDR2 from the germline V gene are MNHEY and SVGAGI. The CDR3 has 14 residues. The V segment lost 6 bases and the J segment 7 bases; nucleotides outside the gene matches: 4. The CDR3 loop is CASRGTGRNSPLHF. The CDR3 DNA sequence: TGTGCCAGCAGGGGGACAGGGCGAAATTCACCCCTCCACTTT.

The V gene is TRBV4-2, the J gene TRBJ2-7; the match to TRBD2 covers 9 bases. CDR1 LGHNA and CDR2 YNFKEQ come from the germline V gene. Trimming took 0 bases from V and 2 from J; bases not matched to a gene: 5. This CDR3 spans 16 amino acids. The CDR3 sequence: CASSQDEASGTYEQYF. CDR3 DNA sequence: TGTGCCAGCAGCCAAGATGAGGCTAGCGGGACCTACGAGCAGTACTTC.

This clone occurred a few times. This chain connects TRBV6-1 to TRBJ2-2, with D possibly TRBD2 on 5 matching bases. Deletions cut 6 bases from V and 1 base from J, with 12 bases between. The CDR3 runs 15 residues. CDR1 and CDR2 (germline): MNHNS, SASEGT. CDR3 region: CASRRETLNTGELFF. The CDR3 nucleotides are TGTGCCAGCAGGAGGGAGACTTTGAACACCGGGGAGCTGTTTTTT.

The CDR3 nucleotides are TGTGCCAGCAGTTCCCTGGCGGGTACGAGGGAAAAACTGTTTTTT. This gives the protein CASSSLAGTREKLFF. The rearrangement uses TRBV28 and TRBJ1-4; no firm D call. Germline V CDR1 and CDR2: MDHEN, SYDVKM. Trimming shortened V by 4 bases and J by 8 bases, and 17 bases separated the two germline ends. CDR3 length: 15 amino acids.

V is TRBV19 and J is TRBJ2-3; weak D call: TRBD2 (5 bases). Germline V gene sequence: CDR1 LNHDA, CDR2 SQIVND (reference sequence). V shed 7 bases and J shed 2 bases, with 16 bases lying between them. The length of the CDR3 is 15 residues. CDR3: CASNSRAASTDTQYF. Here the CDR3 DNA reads TGTGCCAGTAATTCCCGAGCGGCCTCCACAGATACGCAGTATTTT.

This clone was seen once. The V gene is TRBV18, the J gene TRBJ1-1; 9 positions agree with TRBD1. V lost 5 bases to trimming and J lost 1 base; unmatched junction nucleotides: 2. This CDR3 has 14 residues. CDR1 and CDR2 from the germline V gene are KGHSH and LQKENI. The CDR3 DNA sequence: TGTGCCAGCTCAAGGACAGGGGCGAACACTGAAGCTTTCTTT. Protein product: CASSRTGANTEAFF.

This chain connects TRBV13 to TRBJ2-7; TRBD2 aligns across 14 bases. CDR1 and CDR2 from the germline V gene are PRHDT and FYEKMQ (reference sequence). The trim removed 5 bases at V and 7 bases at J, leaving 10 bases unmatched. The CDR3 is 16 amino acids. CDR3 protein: CASSPRTSGGTTEQYF. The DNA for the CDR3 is TGTGCCAGCAGCCCGAGGACTAGCGGGGGGACAACTGAGCAGTACTTC.

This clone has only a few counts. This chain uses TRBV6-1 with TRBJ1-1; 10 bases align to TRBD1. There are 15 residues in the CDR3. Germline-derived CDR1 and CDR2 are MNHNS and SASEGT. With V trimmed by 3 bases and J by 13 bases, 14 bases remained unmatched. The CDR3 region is CASSEYTGTGDPFFF. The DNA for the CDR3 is TGTGCCAGCAGTGAGTATACCGGGACAGGGGACCCATTTTTCTTT.

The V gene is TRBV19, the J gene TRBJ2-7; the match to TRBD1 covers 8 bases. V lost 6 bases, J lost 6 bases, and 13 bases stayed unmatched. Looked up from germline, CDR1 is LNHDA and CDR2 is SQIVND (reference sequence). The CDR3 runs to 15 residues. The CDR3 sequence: CASSLLDQGAGEQYF. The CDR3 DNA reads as TGTGCCAGTAGCTTGCTCGATCAGGGGGCTGGCGAGCAGTACTTC.

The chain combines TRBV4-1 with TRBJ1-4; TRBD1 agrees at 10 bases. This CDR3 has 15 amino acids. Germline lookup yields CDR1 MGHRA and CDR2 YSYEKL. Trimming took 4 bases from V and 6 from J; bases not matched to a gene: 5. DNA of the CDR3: TGCGCCAGCAGCCCGGGACAGGGGTTAGATGAAAAACTGTTTTTT. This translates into CASSPGQGLDEKLFF.

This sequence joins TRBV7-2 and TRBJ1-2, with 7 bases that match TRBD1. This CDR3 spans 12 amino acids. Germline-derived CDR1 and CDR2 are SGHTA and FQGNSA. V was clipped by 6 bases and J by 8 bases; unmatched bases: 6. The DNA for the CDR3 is TGTGCCAGCAGTCAGGGGGATGGAGGCTACACCTTC. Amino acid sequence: CASSQGDGGYTF.

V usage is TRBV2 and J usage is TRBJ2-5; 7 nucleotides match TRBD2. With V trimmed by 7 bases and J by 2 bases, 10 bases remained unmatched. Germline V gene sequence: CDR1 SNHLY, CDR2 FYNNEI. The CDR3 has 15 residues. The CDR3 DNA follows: TGTGCCAGCACCCGGGCAGGGACTATTCAAGAGACCCAGTACTTC. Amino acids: CASTRAGTIQETQYF.

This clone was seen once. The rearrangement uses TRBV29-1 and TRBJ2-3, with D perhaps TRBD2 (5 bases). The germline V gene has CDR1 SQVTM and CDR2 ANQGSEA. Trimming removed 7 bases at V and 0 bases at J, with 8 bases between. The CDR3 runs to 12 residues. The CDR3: CSGGASTDTQYF. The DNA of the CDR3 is TGCAGCGGGGGAGCTAGCACAGATACGCAGTATTTT.

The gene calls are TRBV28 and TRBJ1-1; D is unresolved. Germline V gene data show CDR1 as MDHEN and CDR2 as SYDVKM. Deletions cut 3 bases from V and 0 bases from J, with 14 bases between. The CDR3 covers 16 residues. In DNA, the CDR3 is TGTGCCAGCAGTTTCCCCTCCAACGGGGTGAACACTGAAGCTTTCTTT. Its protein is CASSFPSNGVNTEAFF.

In DNA, the CDR3 is TGTGCCAGCAGTTTATCCAAAGGGGGCGAGCAGTACTTC. Translation gives CASSLSKGGEQYF. The J gene is TRBJ2-7, the V gene TRBV27; D possibly corresponds to TRBD1 (6 bases). The germline gives CDR1 MNHEY, CDR2 SMNVEV (reference sequence). The CDR3 has 13 amino acids. Trimming removed 0 bases from V and 6 bases from J, with 9 bases in between.

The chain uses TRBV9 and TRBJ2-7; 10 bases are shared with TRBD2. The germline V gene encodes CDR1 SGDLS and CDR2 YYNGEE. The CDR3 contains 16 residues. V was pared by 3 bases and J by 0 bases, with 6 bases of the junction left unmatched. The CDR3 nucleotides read TGTGCCAGCAGCGAGGGGAGCGGGGGGGCCTCCTACGAGCAGTACTTC. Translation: CASSEGSGGASYEQYF.

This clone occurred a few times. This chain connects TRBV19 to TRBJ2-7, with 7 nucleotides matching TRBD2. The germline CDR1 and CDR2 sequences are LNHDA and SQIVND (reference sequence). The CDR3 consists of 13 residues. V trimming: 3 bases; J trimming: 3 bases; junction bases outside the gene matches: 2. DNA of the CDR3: TGTGCCAGTAGTATTGGCGGGGGCTACGAGCAGTACTTC. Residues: CASSIGGGYEQYF.

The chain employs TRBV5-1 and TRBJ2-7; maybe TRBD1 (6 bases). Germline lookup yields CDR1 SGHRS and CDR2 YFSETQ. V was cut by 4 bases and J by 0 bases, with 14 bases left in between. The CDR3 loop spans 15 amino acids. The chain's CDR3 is CASSKVTGSSYEQYF. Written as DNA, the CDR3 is TGCGCCAGCAGCAAGGTGACAGGCAGCTCCTACGAGCAGTACTTC.

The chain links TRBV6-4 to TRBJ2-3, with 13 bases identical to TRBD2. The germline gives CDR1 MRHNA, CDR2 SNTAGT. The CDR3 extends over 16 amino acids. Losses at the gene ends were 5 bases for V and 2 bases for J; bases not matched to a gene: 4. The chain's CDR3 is CASSPTSGGDTDTQYF. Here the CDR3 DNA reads TGTGCCAGCAGTCCTACTAGCGGGGGGGACACAGATACGCAGTATTTT.

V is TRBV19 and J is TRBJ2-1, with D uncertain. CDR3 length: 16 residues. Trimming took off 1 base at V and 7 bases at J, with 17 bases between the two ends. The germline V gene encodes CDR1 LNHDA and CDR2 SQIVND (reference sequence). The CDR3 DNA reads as TGTGCCAGTAGTATAGGGAGAGAAGGCCCTCAAAATGAGCAGTTCTTC. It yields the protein CASSIGREGPQNEQFF.

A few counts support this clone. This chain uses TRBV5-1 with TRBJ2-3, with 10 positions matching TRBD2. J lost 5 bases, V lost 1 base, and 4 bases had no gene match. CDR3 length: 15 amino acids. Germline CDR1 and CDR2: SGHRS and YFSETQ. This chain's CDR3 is CASSLSASGGDTQYF. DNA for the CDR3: TGCGCCAGCAGCTTGAGCGCTAGCGGGGGAGATACGCAGTATTTT.

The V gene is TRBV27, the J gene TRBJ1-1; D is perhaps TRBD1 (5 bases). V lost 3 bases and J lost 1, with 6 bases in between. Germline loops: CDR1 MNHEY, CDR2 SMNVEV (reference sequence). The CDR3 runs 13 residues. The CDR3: CASSLTENTEAFF. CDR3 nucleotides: TGTGCCAGCAGTTTGACAGAGAACACTGAAGCTTTCTTT.